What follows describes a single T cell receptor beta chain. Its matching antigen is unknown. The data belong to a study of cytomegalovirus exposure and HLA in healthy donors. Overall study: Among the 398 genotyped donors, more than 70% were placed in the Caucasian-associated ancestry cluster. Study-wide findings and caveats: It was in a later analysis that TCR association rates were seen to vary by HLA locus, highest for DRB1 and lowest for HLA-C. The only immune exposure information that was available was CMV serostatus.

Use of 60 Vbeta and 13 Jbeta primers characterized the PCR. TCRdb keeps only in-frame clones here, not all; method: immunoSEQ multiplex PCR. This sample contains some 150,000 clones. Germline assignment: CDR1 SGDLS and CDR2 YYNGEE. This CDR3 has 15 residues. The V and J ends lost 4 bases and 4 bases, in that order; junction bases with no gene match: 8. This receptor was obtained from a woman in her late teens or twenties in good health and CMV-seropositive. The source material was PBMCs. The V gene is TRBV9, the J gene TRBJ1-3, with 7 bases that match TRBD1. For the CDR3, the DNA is TGTGCCAGCAGCCCTAGACAGGGTTTAGGAAACACCATATATTTT. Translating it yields CASSPRQGLGNTIYF.